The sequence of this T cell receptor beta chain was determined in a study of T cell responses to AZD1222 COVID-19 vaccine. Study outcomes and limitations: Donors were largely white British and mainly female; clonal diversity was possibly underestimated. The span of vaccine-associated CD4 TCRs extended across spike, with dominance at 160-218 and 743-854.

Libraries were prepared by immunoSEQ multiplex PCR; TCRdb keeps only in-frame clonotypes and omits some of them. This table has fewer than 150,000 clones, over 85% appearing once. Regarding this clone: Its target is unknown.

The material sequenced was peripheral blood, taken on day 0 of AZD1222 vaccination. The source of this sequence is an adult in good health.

The DNA of the CDR3 is TGTGCCTGGAGTGTAGGTCTTGGGGAGCAGTACTTC. Encoded protein: CAWSVGLGEQYF. The chain employs TRBV30 and TRBJ2-7; no clear D gene. The CDR3 loop spans 12 amino acids. Trimming cost V 0 bases and J 7 bases, with 10 bases left between them. CDR1 and CDR2 from the germline V gene are GTSNPN and SVGIG (reference sequence).